This T cell receptor beta chain came from a study of read filtering for tumor transcriptome and immune sequencing (dated by TCRdb to 2020 to 2022). About the investigation overall: The cohort consisted of some 16 male and approximately 15 female patients, with a mean age of about 66 years and an age range of roughly 47 to 90. Under revised international staging, fewer than ten patients fell into R-ISS I, more than 15 into R-ISS II and six or seven into R-ISS III. After DNase treatment, whole-transcriptome libraries were prepared with the TruSeq RNA Access Library Prep Kit. Per sample, about 4.05 to 11 million TCR-region mapped reads were obtained with IR-seq, compared with only roughly 85 to 1,300 with RNA-seq. The study compared TCR repertoires from targeted immune repertoire sequencing and bulk whole-transcriptome sequencing run on the same bone marrow samples. A main aim was a read-filtering strategy for immune repertoire data, specifically whether clonotypes supported by a single read should be removed.

Every patient had bone marrow sampled at the time of active disease. Ficoll-Hypaque density gradient centrifugation was used to isolate bone marrow mononuclear cells. Myeloma plasma cells were removed and CD138-negative cells were collected by negative selection after labeling with CD138 magnetic microbeads on a MACS separator. Purity of the isolated cells was checked by flow cytometry on an Attune NxT using CD138 antibodies. TRIzol reagent was used to extract total RNA, which was then quantified with a NanoDrop spectrophotometer. Paired RNA-seq and IR-seq were performed on each patient's CD138-negative bone marrow sample. The investigation overall reported the following: Compared with RNA-seq, IR-seq captured clonotypes at much greater depth and more reliably, and a smaller IR-seq throughput was enough to identify most of the shared clonotypes. The sorted CD138-negative fraction was a mixed bone marrow immune population, not purified T cells. The correlation between IR-seq and RNA-seq shared clonotype proportions rose when single-read clonotypes were removed. In IR-seq, 80% to 85% of clonotypes but approximately 3.8% of total reads were represented by single-read clonotypes, whereas in RNA-seq, about 69% of clonotypes and approximately 44% of reads were represented by single-read clonotypes.

This clonotype occurred many times. Its binding antigen is unknown. No base quality values were provided; no much bigger clone lies one nucleotide off. Starting from roughly 370 ng RNA, TCR libraries were constructed with the Immunoverse kit using molecular barcoded adaptors that cover the alpha/delta and beta/gamma chains. TCR library preparation used the same RNA that was used for transcriptome sequencing. Sequencing of TCR libraries was carried out on an Illumina HiSeq 4000 with 2 x 150 cycles. As for the original processing: Using MiXCR, which included quality filtering and error correction, TCR reads were aligned to human V, D, J and C references and then assembled into CDR3 clonotypes. The tcR package in R was used for analysis of clonotype counts and gene usage diversity. For inspection of raw mapping reads, RNA-seq reads were mapped by STAR aligner version 2.5.3a onto GRCh37 of the human genome. IR-seq fastq files were randomly downsampled with Seqtk 1.3 to test the effect of sequencing depth on detected clonotypes. Clones were called with MiXCR by TCRdb after fastp trimmed the public reads at Q25, and only in-frame beta chains were retained. Every distinct CDR3 protein forms one entry, paired with its most common genes and DNA. These V and J calls derive from TCRdb rather than the authors' analysis. The sample includes more than 30,000 distinct CDR3 sequences, with around 20% observed a single time. The ten largest account for 15% to 20% of the sample.

This TCR derives from a donor at least 40 years old with multiple myeloma. The specimen was a population of CD138-negative cells sorted from bone marrow. Per the publication, the cell subset or site label means: bone marrow mononuclear cells depleted of CD138+ plasma/myeloma cells by negative magnetic selection.

The CDR3 corresponds to CASSPGFRGTAGYEQYF. The sequenced DNA is TGCGCCAGCAGCCCCGGCTTTCGAGGGACAGCGGGCTACGAGCAGTACTTC. The V gene is TRBV4-1 and the J gene is TRBJ2-7; 7 matching bases give a weak D call of TRBD1. V drops 4 bases and J drops 3 bases, leaving 22 bases in between. From cysteine to phenylalanine, the CDR3 is 17 amino acids long. Left in the record is the CDR3 DNA by itself, 51 bases read in frame from the first base. As encoded in the germline V gene, CDR1 is MGHRA while CDR2 is YSYEKL.